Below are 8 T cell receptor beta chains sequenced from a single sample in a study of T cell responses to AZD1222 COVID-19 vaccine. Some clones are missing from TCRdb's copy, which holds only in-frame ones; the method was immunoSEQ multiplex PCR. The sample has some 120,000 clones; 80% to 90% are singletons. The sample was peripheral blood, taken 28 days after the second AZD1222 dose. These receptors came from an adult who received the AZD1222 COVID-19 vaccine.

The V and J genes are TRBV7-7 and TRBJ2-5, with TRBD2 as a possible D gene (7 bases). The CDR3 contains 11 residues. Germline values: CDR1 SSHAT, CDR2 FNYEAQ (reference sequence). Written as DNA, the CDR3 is TGTGGGGGGGGCGGACAAGAGACCCAGTACTTC. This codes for CGGGGQETQYF.

In nucleotides, the CDR3 is TGTGCCAGCAGCTTATCTGGGGCGAACACCGGGGAGCTGTTTTTT. It is translated as CASSLSGANTGELFF. V usage is TRBV5-4 and J usage is TRBJ2-2; D is undetermined. CDR1 and CDR2 from the germline V gene are SGHNT and YYREEE (reference sequence). V gave up 2 bases and J gave up 0 bases, with 8 bases separating them. This CDR3 contains 15 residues.

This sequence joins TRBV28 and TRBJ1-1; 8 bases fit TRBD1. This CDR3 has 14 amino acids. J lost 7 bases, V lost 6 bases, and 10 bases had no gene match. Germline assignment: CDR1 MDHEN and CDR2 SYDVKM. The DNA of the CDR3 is TGTGCCAGCAGAGGACAGGGCGGAGAGAATGAAGCTTTCTTT. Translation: CASRGQGGENEAFF.

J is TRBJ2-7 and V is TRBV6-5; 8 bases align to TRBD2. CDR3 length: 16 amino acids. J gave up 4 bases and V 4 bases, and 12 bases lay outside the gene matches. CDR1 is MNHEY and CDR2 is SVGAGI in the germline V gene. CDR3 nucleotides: TGTGCCAGCAGTTTAGCGGGGACACGAGCGGTTTACGAGCAGTACTTC. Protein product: CASSLAGTRAVYEQYF.

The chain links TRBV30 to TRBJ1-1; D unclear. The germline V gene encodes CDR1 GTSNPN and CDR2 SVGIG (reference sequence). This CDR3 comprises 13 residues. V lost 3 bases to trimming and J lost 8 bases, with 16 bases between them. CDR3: CAWREDTMSEAFF. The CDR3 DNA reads TGTGCCTGGAGAGAAGACACCATGTCGGAAGCTTTCTTT.

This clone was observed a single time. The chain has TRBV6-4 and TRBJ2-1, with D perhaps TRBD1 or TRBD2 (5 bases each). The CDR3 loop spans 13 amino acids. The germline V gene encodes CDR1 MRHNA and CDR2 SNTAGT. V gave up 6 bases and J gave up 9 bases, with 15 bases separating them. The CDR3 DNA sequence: TGTGCCAGCAGGGTGGGACCTAGCAGTGAGCAGTTCTTC. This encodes CASRVGPSSEQFF.

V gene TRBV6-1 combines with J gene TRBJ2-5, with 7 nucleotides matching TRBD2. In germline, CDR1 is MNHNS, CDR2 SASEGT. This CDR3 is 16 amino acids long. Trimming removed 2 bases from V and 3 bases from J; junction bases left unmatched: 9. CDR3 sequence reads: CASSEWDGGGKETQYF. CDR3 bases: TGTGCCAGCAGTGAATGGGATGGGGGGGGGAAAGAGACCCAGTACTTC.

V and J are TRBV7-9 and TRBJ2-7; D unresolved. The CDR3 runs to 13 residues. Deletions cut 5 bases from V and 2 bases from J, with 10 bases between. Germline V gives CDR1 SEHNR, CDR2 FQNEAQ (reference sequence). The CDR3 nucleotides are TGTGCCAGCAGCGGCAGTGAGACCTACGAGCAGTACTTC. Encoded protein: CASSGSETYEQYF.